The subject of this entry is one TCR beta chain. Its target is not known. This entry comes from a study of response to subunit inactivated influenza vaccine. TCRdb re-called the RT-PCR reads with MiXCR, one entry per CDR3 protein. The sample records around 320,000 distinct CDR3 sequences, roughly 22% being singletons. CDR1 SNHLY and CDR2 FYNNEI come from the germline V gene. V was trimmed by 3 bases and J by 2 bases, leaving 8 bases between them. The CDR3 spans 14 residues. Points from the study as a whole: Few additional T cells are recruited per seasonal influenza vaccination, authors suggested.

The origin of this receptor is a man between 50 and 69 years old who received an inactivated influenza vaccine. The source material was PBMCs from blood, sampled approximately 20 months after vaccination. The chain couples TRBV2 to TRBJ2-4; D unresolved. In DNA form, the CDR3 reads TGTGCCAGCAGTGACGGACGGACCAAAAACATTCAGTACTTC. It specifies CASSDGRTKNIQYF.